The text below deals with one T cell receptor beta chain. The antigen is undetermined. Trimming removed 1 base at V and 7 bases at J, with 14 bases between. This CDR3 has 14 residues. The V gene's germline CDR1 is MGHRA and CDR2 YSYEKL. PCR was performed using 60 Vbeta and 13 Jbeta primers. The data were produced by immunoSEQ multiplex PCR, yet TCRdb's version contains in-frame clones alone and is incomplete. The table shows some 100,000 clones, with 76% occurring only once. This record comes from a study of cytomegalovirus exposure and HLA in healthy donors. General observations from the study: Earlier analysis looked at TCR beta V segments, and most were productive about 90% or about 30% of the time.

The chain joins TRBV4-1 to TRBJ2-7, with D perhaps matching TRBD1 (5 bases). The sequencing input was PBMCs. The receptor was isolated from a woman in her 50s in good health and CMV-seropositive. The CDR3 protein is CASSQGIQVFEQYF. The CDR3 nucleotides are TGCGCCAGCAGCCAAGGAATACAGGTTTTTGAGCAGTACTTC.